This TCR beta chain was found in a study of blood T cell repertoires in COVID-19. Only in-frame clones appear in the TCRdb table, and some are missing; sequencing was by immunoSEQ multiplex PCR. This sample has roughly 320,000 clones; over 90% occur once, and the top ten carry about 4%. This CDR3 is 10 amino acids long. Trimming removed 7 bases from V and 12 bases from J, with 10 bases in between. Germline V CDR1 and CDR2: MNHEY, SMNVEV (reference sequence). The clonotype was recovered from a woman aged 25 to 39 who had been exposed to COVID-19. The chain carries TRBV27 and TRBJ1-5, with D hard to call. The sequencing sample was made of PBMCs or T cells enriched from blood (not recorded which). The CDR3 coding sequence is TGTGCCAGCACCCGAGTCCACCAGCATTTT. This codes for CASTRVHQHF.